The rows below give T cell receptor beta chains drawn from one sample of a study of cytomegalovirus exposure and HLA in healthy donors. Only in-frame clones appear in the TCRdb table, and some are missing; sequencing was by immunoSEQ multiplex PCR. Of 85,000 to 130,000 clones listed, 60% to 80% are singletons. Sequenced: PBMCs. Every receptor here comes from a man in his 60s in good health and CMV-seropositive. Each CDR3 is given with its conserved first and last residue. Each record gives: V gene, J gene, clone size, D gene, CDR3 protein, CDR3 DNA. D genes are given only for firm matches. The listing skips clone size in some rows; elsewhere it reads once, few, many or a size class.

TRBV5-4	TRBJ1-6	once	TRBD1	CASSSRLTGGVGNSPLHF	TGTGCCAGCAGCTCCCGCTTGACAGGGGGCGTAGGTAATTCACCCCTCCACTTT
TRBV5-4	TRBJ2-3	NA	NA	CASSPQRGGDTQYF	TGTGCCAGCAGCCCCCAAAGGGGGGGGGATACGCAGTATTTT
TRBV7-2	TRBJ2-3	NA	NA	CASSLERHTDTQYF	TGTGCCAGCAGCTTAGAAAGACACACAGATACGCAGTATTTT
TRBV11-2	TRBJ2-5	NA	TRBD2	CASSLDRPRGEYF	TGTGCCAGCAGCTTAGATAGGCCCCGGGGGGAGTACTTC
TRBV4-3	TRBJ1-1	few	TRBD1	CASSPGQGARTEAFF	TGCGCCAGCAGCCCAGGACAGGGGGCGCGCACTGAAGCTTTCTTT
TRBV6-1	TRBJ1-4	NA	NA	CASSEKRAYGKLFF	TGTGCCAGCAGTGAAAAACGCGCTTATGGAAAACTGTTTTTT
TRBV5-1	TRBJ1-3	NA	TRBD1	CASSSRTGGLDTIYF	TGCGCCAGCAGCTCCCGGACAGGGGGGTTAGACACCATATATTTT
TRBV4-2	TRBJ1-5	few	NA	CASSKDPGTNQPQHF	TGTGCCAGCAGCAAAGACCCGGGTACTAATCAGCCCCAGCATTTT
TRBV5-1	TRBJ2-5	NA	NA	CASSPVTGKETQYF	TGCGCCAGCAGCCCGGTCACGGGGAAAGAGACCCAGTACTTC
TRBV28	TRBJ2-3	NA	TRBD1	CASTPGQYPDTQYF	TGTGCCAGCACCCCGGGACAGTACCCAGATACGCAGTATTTT
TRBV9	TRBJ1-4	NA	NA	CASSVGSPGEGAATNEKLFF	TGTGCCAGCAGCGTAGGGTCCCCGGGAGAGGGAGCGGCAACTAATGAAAAACTGTTTTTT
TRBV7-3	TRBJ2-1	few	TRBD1	CASSLMGQGAYNEQFF	TGTGCCAGCAGCTTAATGGGGCAGGGGGCTTACAATGAGCAGTTCTTC
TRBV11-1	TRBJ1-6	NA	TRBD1	CASSVPGGSPLHF	TGTGCCAGCAGTGTCCCAGGGGGTTCACCCCTCCACTTT
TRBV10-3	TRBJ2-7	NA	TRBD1	CAISPGTGIKFYEQYF	TGTGCCATCAGTCCCGGGACAGGGATTAAGTTCTACGAGCAGTACTTC
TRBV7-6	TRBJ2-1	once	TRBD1	CASSSTGQHYNEQFF	TGTGCCAGCAGCTCCACGGGACAGCATTACAATGAGCAGTTCTTC
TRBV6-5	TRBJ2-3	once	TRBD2	CASSYPSGGRDTQYF	TGTGCCAGCAGTTACCCTAGCGGGGGGCGGGATACGCAGTATTTT
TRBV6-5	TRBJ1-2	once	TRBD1	CASSDRGINYGYTF	TGTGCCAGCAGTGACAGGGGAATTAACTATGGCTACACCTTC
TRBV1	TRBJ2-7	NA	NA	CTSSRRGDLYEQYF	TGCACCAGCAGCAGGCGGGGGGACCTGTACGAGCAGTACTTC
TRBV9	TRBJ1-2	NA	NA	CASSSYGYTF	TGTGCCAGCAGCTCTTATGGCTACACCTTC
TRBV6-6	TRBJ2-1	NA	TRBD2	CASSFSGGAYNEQFF	TGTGCCAGCAGTTTTAGCGGGGGGGCCTACAATGAGCAGTTCTTC
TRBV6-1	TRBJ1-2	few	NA	CASLNFGYTF	TGTGCCAGCCTGAACTTCGGCTACACCTTC